The 24 T cell receptor beta chains presented below share a single source sample, sequenced in a study of blood T cell repertoires in COVID-19. TCRdb's copy holds only in-frame clones and misses some; the assay was immunoSEQ multiplex PCR. The sample consists of around 300,000 clones, over 75% of them appearing once. The sequencing sample was made of PBMCs or T cells enriched from blood (not recorded which). Receptor source: a woman in her twenties or thirties who had recovered from COVID-19.

V gene TRBV11-2 combines with J gene TRBJ2-2; the D gene is possibly TRBD2 (6 bases). Germline-derived CDR1 and CDR2 are SGHAT and FQNNGV. Trimming removed 1 base from V and 4 bases from J, with 13 bases in between. The CDR3 is 16 residues long. For the CDR3, the DNA is TGTGCCAGCAGCTTAGCCGCCGGGACTTCCACCGGGGAGCTGTTTTTT. This codes for CASSLAAGTSTGELFF.

The chain carries TRBV12-5 and TRBJ2-3, with 9 bases matching TRBD2. Trimming cost V 0 bases and J 1 base; bases outside gene matches: 20. From germline, CDR1 is LGHNT and CDR2 FRNRAP. This CDR3 region has 22 residues. CDR3 DNA: TGTGCTAGTGGTTTGGTACGTCCCGGGCTAGCGGGGTTTCAGGAGGGCACAGATACGCAGTATTTT. Residues: CASGLVRPGLAGFQEGTDTQYF.

This clone was observed a handful of times. The rearrangement joins TRBV5-1 to TRBJ2-7, with D possibly TRBD2 on 6 matching bases. This CDR3 has 15 amino acids. The V end lost 0 bases, the J end lost 4 bases, and 14 bases lay between the germline ends. Germline V lookup: CDR1 SGHRS, CDR2 YFSETQ. In nucleotides, the CDR3 is TGCGCCAGCAGCTTGGGGACGGGGGAGGCGTACGAGCAGTACTTC. It specifies CASSLGTGEAYEQYF.

In this sample, this clone turned up once. V and J are TRBV14 and TRBJ2-1, with TRBD1 as a possible D gene (5 bases). The length of the CDR3 is 16 residues. Germline loops: CDR1 SGHDN, CDR2 FVKESK. The V gene lost 2 bases and the J gene lost 8 bases, with 19 bases spanning the gap. The CDR3 loop reads CASSQRVAGYRHEQFF. The CDR3 DNA reads as TGTGCCAGCAGCCAAAGGGTGGCAGGGTATCGTCATGAGCAGTTCTTC.

V and J are TRBV19 and TRBJ1-5; TRBD1 is a possible D gene (5 bases). Trimming stripped 2 bases from V and 0 bases from J, with 11 bases between. This CDR3 is 16 amino acids long. CDR1 LNHDA and CDR2 SQIVND come from the germline V gene (reference sequence). In DNA form, the CDR3 reads TGTGCCAGTAGTATATTATGGGGGGATAGCAATCAGCCCCAGCATTTT. Its protein product is CASSILWGDSNQPQHF.

The chain uses TRBV9 and TRBJ1-6; 8 nucleotides match TRBD1. This CDR3 comprises 15 residues. Per the germline V gene, CDR1 is SGDLS and CDR2 is YYNGEE. Losses at the gene ends were 0 bases for V and 9 bases for J; bases not matched to a gene: 5. The chain's CDR3 is CASSVALQGVSPLHF. CDR3 bases: TGTGCCAGCAGCGTAGCTCTACAGGGGGTTTCACCCCTCCACTTT. Variable domain in full (rest from reference TRBV9 and TRBJ1-6): DSGVTQTPKHLITATGQRVTLRCSPRSGDLSVYWYQQSLDQGLQFLIQYYNGEERAKGNILERFSAQQFPDLHSELNLSSLELGDSALYFCASSVALQGVSPLHFGNGTRLTVT.

The J gene is TRBJ1-2, the V gene TRBV5-1; tentative D call: TRBD1 (5 bases). CDR3 size: 13 residues. CDR1 and CDR2 (germline): SGHRS, YFSETQ. Deletions cut 0 bases from V and 4 bases from J, with 7 bases between. CDR3 amino acids: CASSLGQLYGYTF. The CDR3 nucleotides are TGCGCCAGCAGCTTGGGACAGCTCTATGGCTACACCTTC.

V usage is TRBV5-1 and J usage is TRBJ2-2, with 7 bases lining up with TRBD1. Losses at the gene ends were 4 bases for V and 0 bases for J; bases not matched to a gene: 3. This CDR3 contains 15 residues. From germline, CDR1 is SGHRS and CDR2 YFSETQ. CDR3 DNA: TGCGCCAGCAGCCCGGGACAGCCGAACACCGGGGAGCTGTTTTTT. This encodes CASSPGQPNTGELFF.

The chain recombines TRBV2 with TRBJ1-5; D gene ambiguous. From germline, CDR1 is SNHLY and CDR2 FYNNEI. This CDR3 has 14 amino acids. Trimming pared 6 bases from V and 0 bases from J, leaving 9 bases between. The CDR3 nucleotides are TGTGCCAGCAGCGCAGTTAATAGCAATCAGCCCCAGCATTTT. Its translation is CASSAVNSNQPQHF.

This sequence joins TRBV19 and TRBJ1-2; the D is unclear. In germline, CDR1 is LNHDA, CDR2 SQIVND (reference sequence). V dropped 5 bases and J dropped 8 bases, with 12 bases sitting between them. The CDR3 has 12 residues. The DNA for the CDR3 is TGTGCCAGTAGTTTCGCGGCGGGGGGCTACACCTTC. This codes for CASSFAAGGYTF.

The genes are TRBV2 and TRBJ1-2; D is undetermined. The CDR3 sequence is 14 residues long. The germline V gene has CDR1 SNHLY and CDR2 FYNNEI. V lost 1 base to trimming and J lost 0 bases, with 6 bases between them. CDR3 amino acids: CASSEGGTNYGYTF. As DNA, the CDR3 is TGTGCCAGCAGTGAAGGAGGGACTAACTATGGCTACACCTTC.

This clone has only a few counts. This chain links TRBV5-1 with TRBJ1-1; 9 nucleotides agree with TRBD1. V lost 4 bases to trimming and J lost 7 bases; unmatched junction nucleotides: 11. Germline CDR1 is SGHRS and CDR2 is YFSETQ. This CDR3 comprises 15 residues. CDR3 DNA: TGCGCCAGCAGCCGAGGGACAGGGCGCATTAATGAAGCTTTCTTT. Protein product: CASSRGTGRINEAFF.

The V gene is TRBV5-8, the J gene TRBJ1-2; 12 bases fit TRBD1. CDR1 is SGHTS, CDR2 YDEGEE, per germline. The CDR3 runs 16 residues. Trimming took 0 bases from V and 4 from J; bases not matched to a gene: 4. This CDR3 reads CASSLGDRGRIYGYTF. The CDR3 DNA is TGTGCCAGCAGCTTGGGGGACAGGGGGCGCATCTATGGCTACACCTTC.

CDR3 loop: CASSRQRNTEAFF. Written as DNA, the CDR3 is TGCGCCAGCTCAAGACAGAGGAACACTGAAGCTTTCTTT. The chain is built from TRBV5-1 and TRBJ1-1; D might be TRBD1 (5 bases). V lost 7 bases and J 1 base, leaving 11 bases between the germline ends. The CDR3 is 13 residues long. Per germline, CDR1 SGHRS and CDR2 YFSETQ. The whole variable domain, remainder taken from reference TRBV5-1 and TRBJ1-1, is KAGVTQTPRYLIKTRGQQVTLSCSPISGHRSVSWYQQTPGQGLQFLFEYFSETQRNKGNFPGRFSGRQFSNSRSEMNVSTLELGDSALYLCASSRQRNTEAFFGQGTRLTVV.

The chain couples TRBV19 to TRBJ2-1; 9 bases line up with TRBD2. V lost 1 base, J lost 2 bases, and 3 bases stayed unmatched. CDR3 length: 16 residues. Germline V gene sequence: CDR1 LNHDA, CDR2 SQIVND (reference sequence). CDR3 loop: CASSIGLAGTYNEQFF. In nucleotides, the CDR3 is TGTGCCAGTAGTATAGGTCTAGCGGGGACCTACAATGAGCAGTTCTTC.

For the CDR3, the DNA is TGCAGTGCTAGTCGGGGGGCGACAGGGAACACCGGGGAGCTGTTTTTT. Encoded protein: CSASRGATGNTGELFF. This chain connects TRBV20-1 to TRBJ2-2; the D gene is possibly TRBD2 (7 bases). Germline CDR1 reads DFQATT; CDR2 reads SNEGSKA (reference sequence). This CDR3 has 16 residues. Trimming took 3 bases from V and 1 from J, leaving 15 bases between them.

Only a few counts were recorded for this clone. The chain couples TRBV19 to TRBJ1-4; D remains ambiguous. This CDR3 is built from 14 residues. V was cut by 6 bases and J by 0 bases, with 8 bases left in between. CDR1 LNHDA and CDR2 SQIVND come from the germline V gene (reference sequence). DNA of the CDR3: TGTGCCAGTAGGGCGGTTTCAACTAATGAAAAACTGTTTTTT. Encoded protein: CASRAVSTNEKLFF. The whole variable domain, filled in from reference TRBV19 and TRBJ1-4, reads DGGITQSPKYLFRKEGQNVTLSCEQNLNHDAMYWYRQDPGQGLRLIYYSQIVNDFQKGDIAEGYSVSREKKESFPLTVTSAQKNPTAFYLCASRAVSTNEKLFFGSGTQLSVL.

This chain joins TRBV7-2 and TRBJ1-2; tentatively, D is TRBD1 (6 bases). CDR1 is SGHTA, CDR2 FQGNSA, per germline. This CDR3 is built from 13 residues. V was trimmed by 3 bases and J by 8 bases, leaving 13 bases between them. CDR3: CASSFLGGAGYTF. CDR3 coding DNA: TGTGCCAGCAGCTTCCTAGGGGGTGCCGGCTACACCTTC.

In DNA form, the CDR3 reads TGTGCCAGCTCACCAAGGAGTACAGGGCTGGATGAAAAACTGTTTTTT. This encodes CASSPRSTGLDEKLFF. The chain couples TRBV18 to TRBJ1-4; maybe TRBD1 (6 bases). The CDR3 loop spans 16 amino acids. Germline loops: CDR1 KGHSH, CDR2 LQKENI. The germline V and J ends were trimmed by 2 bases and 6 bases, with 16 bases remaining between them.

The gene calls are TRBV27 and TRBJ2-1, with D maybe TRBD2 (6 bases). The ends were cut back, 7 bases at V and 5 bases at J, with 12 bases in the middle. Germline V gene lookup returns CDR1 MNHEY and CDR2 SMNVEV (reference sequence). This CDR3 contains 13 residues. The CDR3 region has the DNA TGTGCCAGCAAGCCTCGGAGGGACAATGAGCAGTTCTTC. Amino acid sequence: CASKPRRDNEQFF.

This chain joins TRBV12-3 or TRBV12-4 and TRBJ1-2; D gene ambiguous. V lost 0 bases, J lost 4 bases, and 6 bases lay in between. CDR3 length equals 13 residues. The CDR3 nucleotides read TGTGCCAGCAGTTTAGCAGGGAGCTATGGCTACACCTTC. Translation gives CASSLAGSYGYTF.

The chain employs TRBV19 and TRBJ2-7; 8 bases match TRBD2. The germline V gene has CDR1 LNHDA and CDR2 SQIVND (reference sequence). The ends lost 4 bases at V and 2 bases at J; junction bases unmatched: 4. CDR3 length: 14 residues. The CDR3 loop is CASSNSGLAYEQYF. CDR3 DNA sequence: TGTGCCAGTAGTAACTCGGGACTAGCCTACGAGCAGTACTTC. The full variable domain, in which reference TRBV19 and TRBJ2-7 provide the parts outside the CDR3, is DGGITQSPKYLFRKEGQNVTLSCEQNLNHDAMYWYRQDPGQGLRLIYYSQIVNDFQKGDIAEGYSVSREKKESFPLTVTSAQKNPTAFYLCASSNSGLAYEQYFGPGTRLTVT.

This chain uses TRBV11-2 with TRBJ1-5; D may be TRBD1 (5 bases). The CDR3 is made up of 16 amino acids. The germline gives CDR1 SGHAT, CDR2 FQNNGV. V was clipped by 4 bases and J by 0 bases, with 13 bases between them. The CDR3 is CASSSWGGDSNQPQHF. Here the CDR3 DNA reads TGTGCCAGCAGCTCCTGGGGCGGGGATAGCAATCAGCCCCAGCATTTT.

The chain employs TRBV5-1 and TRBJ1-3, with TRBD1 identical over 9 bases. The junction had 6 bases not matched to a gene; V was cut back by 0 bases and J by 2 bases. The CDR3 spans 17 residues. CDR1 is SGHRS and CDR2 is YFSETQ in the germline V gene. The CDR3 DNA reads as TGCGCCAGCAGCTTGGAGGGACAGGGAGTCGCTGGAAACACCATATATTTT. This gives the protein CASSLEGQGVAGNTIYF.